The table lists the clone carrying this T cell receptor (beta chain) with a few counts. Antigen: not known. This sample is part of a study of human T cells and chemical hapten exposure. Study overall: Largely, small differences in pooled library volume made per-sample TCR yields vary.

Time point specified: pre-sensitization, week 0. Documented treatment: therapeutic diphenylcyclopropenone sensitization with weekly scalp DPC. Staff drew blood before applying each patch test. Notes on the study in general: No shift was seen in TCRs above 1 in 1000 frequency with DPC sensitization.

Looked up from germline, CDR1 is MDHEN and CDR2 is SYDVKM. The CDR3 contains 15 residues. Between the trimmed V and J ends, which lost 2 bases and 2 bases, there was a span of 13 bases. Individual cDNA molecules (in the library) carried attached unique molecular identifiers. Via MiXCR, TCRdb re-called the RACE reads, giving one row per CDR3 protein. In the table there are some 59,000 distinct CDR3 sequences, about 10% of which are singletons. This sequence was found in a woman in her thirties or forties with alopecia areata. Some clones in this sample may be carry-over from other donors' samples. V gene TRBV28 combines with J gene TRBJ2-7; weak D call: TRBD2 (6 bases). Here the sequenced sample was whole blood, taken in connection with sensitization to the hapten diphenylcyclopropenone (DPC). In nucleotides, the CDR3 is TGTGCCAGCAGTTTAGGGGGGTCGGTCCCCTACGAGCAGTACTTC. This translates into CASSLGGSVPYEQYF. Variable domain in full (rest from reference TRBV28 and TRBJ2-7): DVKVTQSSRYLVKRTGEKVFLECVQDMDHENMFWYRQDPGLGLRLIYFSYDVKMKEKGDIPEGYSVSREKKERFSLILESASTNQTSMYLCASSLGGSVPYEQYFGPGTRLTVT.